The 11 T cell receptor beta chains given below trace back to one sample, sequenced in a study of cytomegalovirus exposure and HLA in healthy donors. With 60 Vbeta and 13 Jbeta primers, the PCR was carried out. Sequencing used immunoSEQ multiplex PCR; TCRdb keeps in-frame clones, though not all of them. This sample carries approximately 150,000 clones, about 77% of them seen once, and the ten largest clones take about 1.3%. The sequencing sample was made of PBMCs. Receptors originate from a man under 40 in good health and CMV-seronegative.

The CDR3 nucleotides are TGTGCCAGCAGCTTAGCGACTAGCGGGATCAACGAGCAGTACTTC. Translating gives CASSLATSGINEQYF. This chain uses TRBV7-2 with TRBJ2-7, with 11 positions matching TRBD2. The CDR3 is made up of 15 amino acids. Germline V CDR1 and CDR2: SGHTA, FQGNSA. V shed 0 bases and J 5 bases; nucleotides not matched to a gene: 3.

This clone has more than one count but fewer than ten. The rearrangement links TRBV4-1 to TRBJ2-3, with 8 bases identical to TRBD1. J gave up 1 base and V 6 bases, and 6 bases lay outside the gene matches. Germline V gene sequence: CDR1 MGHRA, CDR2 YSYEKL. There are 15 residues in the CDR3. CDR3 bases: TGCGCCAGCAGTCTGACAGGGGAGGGCACAGATACGCAGTATTTT. Protein product: CASSLTGEGTDTQYF.

CDR3 protein: CASHPGASGNTIYF. The CDR3 coding sequence is TGTGCCTCGCACCCAGGGGCTTCTGGAAACACCATATATTTT. The chain uses TRBV10-3 and TRBJ1-3; maybe TRBD1 (6 bases). The CDR3 is 14 residues long. Germline values: CDR1 ENHRY, CDR2 SYGVKD. V dropped 11 bases and J dropped 1 base, with 15 bases sitting between them.

The CDR3 loop is CASRATLGRDYKQFF. The CDR3 DNA follows: TGTGCCAGCCGGGCCACTCTCGGCCGGGACTATAAGCAGTTCTTC. The rearrangement uses TRBV19 and TRBJ2-1, with 7 nucleotides matching TRBD2. Germline V lookup: CDR1 LNHDA, CDR2 SQIVND (reference sequence). The CDR3 covers 15 residues. J gave up 11 bases and V 9 bases, and 19 bases lay outside the gene matches.

This clone was observed many times. The chain joins TRBV7-9 to TRBJ2-2; 8 positions agree with TRBD2. V was pared by 6 bases and J by 1 base, with 7 bases of the junction left unmatched. Germline-derived CDR1 and CDR2 are SEHNR and FQNEAQ (reference sequence). This CDR3 contains 16 residues. CDR3 sequence: CASRQTSGGNTGELFF. Here the CDR3 DNA reads TGTGCCAGCAGACAAACTAGCGGAGGGAACACCGGGGAGCTGTTTTTT. Combining the CDR3 with reference TRBV7-9 and TRBJ2-2 gives the whole variable domain DTGVSQNPRHKITKRGQNVTFRCDPISEHNRLYWYRQTLGQGPEFLTYFQNEAQLEKSRLLSDRFSAERPKGSFSTLEIQRTEQGDSAMYLCASRQTSGGNTGELFFGEGSRLTVL.

This clone was observed once. The chain has TRBV7-2 and TRBJ1-2; D remains unclear. CDR3 length equals 13 residues. Trimming left V 4 bases short and J 8 bases short, with 14 bases between. Germline values: CDR1 SGHTA, CDR2 FQGNSA. In DNA, the CDR3 is TGTGCCAGCAGCTCCCGGAGGGATCGAGGCTACACCTTC. Protein product: CASSSRRDRGYTF.

Note on this clone: Sequence at one end of the junction differs from germline and may be a read error. CDR3 coding DNA: TGTTCCAGCAGCTTAGACAGCCTCCCCTACGAGCAGTACTTC. This codes for CSSSLDSLPYEQYF. The chain combines TRBV7-9 with TRBJ2-7; D might be TRBD1 (5 bases). The CDR3 has 14 amino acids. Germline CDR1 is SEHNR and CDR2 is FQNEAQ (reference sequence).

The rearrangement links TRBV5-1 to TRBJ1-1; 12 bases line up with TRBD1. After removal of 4 bases from V and 3 bases from J, the junction contained 13 bases not matched to a gene. Germline V lookup: CDR1 SGHRS, CDR2 YFSETQ. The CDR3 is 18 amino acids. CDR3 sequence reads: CASSLRDRGREGDTEAFF. CDR3 DNA: TGCGCCAGCAGCCTCCGGGACAGGGGGCGGGAAGGGGACACTGAAGCTTTCTTT.

V usage is TRBV7-9 and J usage is TRBJ1-3; no clear D gene. Looked up from germline, CDR1 is SEHNR and CDR2 is FQNEAQ (reference sequence). This CDR3 has 11 amino acids. V was cut by 5 bases and J by 5 bases, with 4 bases left in between. CDR3 DNA sequence: TGTGCCAGCAGCCCAAGAAACACCATATATTTT. It is translated as CASSPRNTIYF. The variable domain in full, with the rest retrieved from reference TRBV7-9 and TRBJ1-3, is DTGVSQNPRHKITKRGQNVTFRCDPISEHNRLYWYRQTLGQGPEFLTYFQNEAQLEKSRLLSDRFSAERPKGSFSTLEIQRTEQGDSAMYLCASSPRNTIYFGEGSWLTVV.

This sequence joins TRBV11-2 and TRBJ2-7; 8 nucleotides agree with TRBD1. V dropped 4 bases and J dropped 1; count of bases not matched to a gene: 3. Germline CDR1 SGHAT, CDR2 FQNNGV. The CDR3 spans 14 residues. The CDR3 DNA sequence: TGTGCCAGCAGCTCGACAGGGGAATCCTACGAGCAGTACTTC. This encodes CASSSTGESYEQYF.

This clone was detected once. The chain carries TRBV2 and TRBJ1-3; 7 positions agree with TRBD1. The CDR3 has 15 amino acids. From germline, CDR1 is SNHLY and CDR2 FYNNEI. After removal of 6 bases from V and 0 bases from J, the junction contained 5 bases not matched to a gene. As DNA, the CDR3 is TGTGCCAGCAGAACAGGGGCCCCCTCTGGAAACACCATATATTTT. Translation gives CASRTGAPSGNTIYF.